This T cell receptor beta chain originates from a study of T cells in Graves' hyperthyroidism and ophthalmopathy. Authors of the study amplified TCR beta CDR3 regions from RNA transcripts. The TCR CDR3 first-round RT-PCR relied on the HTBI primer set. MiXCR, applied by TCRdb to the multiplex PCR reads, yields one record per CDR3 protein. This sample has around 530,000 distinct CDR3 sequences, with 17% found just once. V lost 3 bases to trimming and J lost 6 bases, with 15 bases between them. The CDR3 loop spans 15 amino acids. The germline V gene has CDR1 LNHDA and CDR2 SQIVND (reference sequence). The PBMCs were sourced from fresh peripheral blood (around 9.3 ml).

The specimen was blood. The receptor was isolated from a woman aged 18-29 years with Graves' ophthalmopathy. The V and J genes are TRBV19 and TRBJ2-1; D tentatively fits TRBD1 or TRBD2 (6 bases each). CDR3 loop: CASSMGGQTSNEQFF. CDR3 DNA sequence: TGTGCCAGTAGTATGGGAGGACAGACGAGCAATGAGCAGTTCTTC.